What follows are 3 T cell receptor beta chains derived from one specimen sequenced in a study of blood T cell repertoires in COVID-19. Generated by immunoSEQ multiplex PCR, the TCRdb table keeps only in-frame clones and is missing some. The table has 130,000 to 150,000 clones, approximately 80% seen once. The sample was peripheral blood. The receptors were sampled from a woman between 50 and 59 years old in a cohort sampled during active or convalescent COVID-19.

The rearrangement uses TRBV6-6 and TRBJ1-3; 7 nucleotides align to TRBD1. The J segment lost 2 bases and the V segment lost 3 bases, leaving 4 bases of the junction unmatched. The CDR3 contains 15 residues. CDR1 is MNHNY and CDR2 is SVGAGI in the germline V gene (reference sequence). The CDR3 region is CASSYSQGAGNTIYF. The CDR3 nucleotides are TGTGCCAGCAGTTATTCCCAGGGGGCTGGAAACACCATATATTTT.

The chain uses TRBV12-5 and TRBJ2-3; D is unresolved. V was cut by 1 base and J by 6 bases, with 8 bases left in between. From germline, CDR1 is LGHNT and CDR2 FRNRAP. The CDR3 has 13 residues. As DNA, the CDR3 is TGTGCTAGTGGTTTGGCTAGTAGCGATACGCAGTATTTT. The encoded protein is CASGLASSDTQYF.

CDR3 bases: TGCGCCAGCAGCCCGGGACTAGTGGAATATGAGCAGTTCTTC. Protein product: CASSPGLVEYEQFF. J is TRBJ2-1 and V is TRBV5-1; TRBD2 matches 8 bases. V shed 4 bases and J 8 bases; nucleotides not matched to a gene: 8. CDR1 and CDR2 (germline): SGHRS, YFSETQ. The CDR3 has 14 residues.